The 19 T cell receptor beta chains presented below share a single source sample, sequenced in a study of T cells in Graves' hyperthyroidism and ophthalmopathy. The investigators amplified TCR beta CDR3 regions from RNA transcripts. HTBI primers were employed in a first-round RT-PCR of the TCR CDR3. TCRdb re-called the multiplex PCR reads with MiXCR, one entry per CDR3 protein. Among some 700,000 distinct CDR3 sequences, around a sixth were seen once, and the ten largest hold roughly 16%. Material for sequencing was blood. The receptor set was obtained from a man over 45 with Graves' hyperthyroidism.

This clonotype was seen ten or more times. The chain carries TRBV28 and TRBJ2-7, with D uncertain. The CDR3 extends over 14 amino acids. Trimming took 5 bases from V and 1 from J, leaving 12 bases between them. The germline V gene encodes CDR1 MDHEN and CDR2 SYDVKM. This CDR3 is CASSLRPNSYEQYF. In DNA, the CDR3 is TGTGCCAGCAGTCTTAGACCGAATTCCTACGAGCAGTACTTC.

There are many counts of this clonotype. The germline gene is not matched at one end of the junction; a read error may be the cause. The CDR3 loop is CASSGGLSSSHEQYF. CDR3 sequence (DNA): TGTGCCAGCAGCGGGGGACTTTCTTCCTCCCACGAGCAGTACTTC. This chain links TRBV6-1 with TRBJ2-7, with D tentatively TRBD2 (6 bases). The V gene's germline CDR1 is MNHNS and CDR2 SASEGT. The CDR3 is 15 residues long.

The rearrangement links TRBV29-1 to TRBJ2-5; 9 bases are shared with TRBD1. Germline assignment: CDR1 SQVTM and CDR2 ANQGSEA. The CDR3 loop spans 13 amino acids. V shed 6 bases, J shed 3 bases, and the junction held 5 bases outside the gene matches. The CDR3 reads CSVGGQGKETQYF. The CDR3 nucleotides read TGCAGCGTCGGTGGACAGGGGAAAGAGACCCAGTACTTC. The full variable domain, rest sourced from reference TRBV29-1 and TRBJ2-5, is SAVISQKPSRDICQRGTSLTIQCQVDSQVTMMFWYRQQPGQSLTLIATANQGSEATYESGFVIDKFPISRPNLTFSTLTVSNMSPEDSSIYLCSVGGQGKETQYFGPGTRLLVL.

This clonotype has ten or more counts. This chain connects TRBV2 to TRBJ2-1; 9 bases agree with TRBD2. The trim removed 9 bases at V and 4 bases at J, leaving 10 bases unmatched. The CDR3 spans 15 residues. Germline V gives CDR1 SNHLY, CDR2 FYNNEI. The chain's CDR3 is CARQGLAGGYNEQFF. DNA for the CDR3: TGTGCCAGACAGGGTCTGGCGGGAGGGTACAATGAGCAGTTCTTC.

This clonotype was detected many times. The V and J genes are TRBV29-1 and TRBJ1-1, with D unresolved. The CDR3 sequence is 12 residues long. Trimming took off 4 bases at V and 8 bases at J, with 14 bases between the two ends. Germline V gene sequence: CDR1 SQVTM, CDR2 ANQGSEA. CDR3 amino acids: CSVVGKKVEAFF. The CDR3 region has the DNA TGCAGCGTTGTCGGCAAAAAGGTGGAAGCTTTCTTT.

This clonotype occurred many times. This chain uses TRBV12-3 or TRBV12-4 with TRBJ1-5, with 8 bases identical to TRBD1. Unmatched junction bases numbered 7, after V lost 6 bases and J lost 9 bases. The CDR3 length is 13 residues. The CDR3 DNA is TGTGCCAGCAGGCGACAGGGGACTGGGCCCCAGCATTTT. It is translated as CASRRQGTGPQHF.

Ten or more counts support this clonotype. The chain is built from TRBV6-1 and TRBJ2-7; 7 bases fit TRBD1. The CDR3 length is 14 residues. V was pared by 4 bases and J by 2 bases, with 5 bases of the junction left unmatched. From germline, CDR1 is MNHNS and CDR2 SASEGT. The DNA for the CDR3 is TGTGCCAGCAGTGTCCGGGACAGCGCCTACGAGCAGTACTTC. The encoded protein is CASSVRDSAYEQYF.

This clonotype came up many times. This chain uses TRBV3-1 with TRBJ1-6; D gene uncertain. The V gene lost 0 bases and the J gene lost 7 bases, with 7 bases spanning the gap. There are 14 residues in the CDR3. Germline V gene sequence: CDR1 LGHDT, CDR2 YNNKEL (reference sequence). CDR3 DNA sequence: TGTGCCAGCAGCCAAGACAGCTGGAATTCACCCCTCCACTTT. It encodes CASSQDSWNSPLHF.

The chain carries TRBV12-3 or TRBV12-4 and TRBJ1-2, with 12 bases aligning to TRBD1. Germline trimming cut 5 bases from V and 8 bases from J; bases unmatched to any gene: 6. CDR3 length equals 14 residues. CDR3 in amino acids: CASSPGQGAGGYTF. Here the CDR3 DNA reads TGTGCCAGCAGTCCGGGACAGGGGGCTGGGGGCTACACCTTC.

The chain links TRBV7-2 to TRBJ1-1; D may be TRBD1 (5 bases). CDR1 SGHTA and CDR2 FQGNSA come from the germline V gene. The CDR3 has 14 residues. Trimming cost V 2 bases and J 6 bases, with 13 bases left between them. DNA of the CDR3: TGTGCCAGCAGCTTACAGGGAAACAATCCTGAAGCTTTCTTT. Translating gives CASSLQGNNPEAFF.

CDR3 sequence reads: CASSSWETQYF. DNA of the CDR3: TGTGCCAGCAGCTCTTGGGAGACCCAGTACTTC. This rearrangement joins TRBV11-2 to TRBJ2-5; D gene uncertain. The CDR3 extends over 11 amino acids. V gave up 4 bases and J gave up 5 bases, with 5 bases separating them. Germline CDR1 SGHAT, CDR2 FQNNGV.

V is TRBV11-2 and J is TRBJ2-1; the match to TRBD2 covers 11 bases. Trimming removed 1 base from V and 5 bases from J; junction bases left unmatched: 13. The CDR3 has 19 residues. CDR1 and CDR2 from the germline V gene are SGHAT and FQNNGV. The CDR3 sequence is CASSLVAGTSGRRHNEQFF. As DNA, the CDR3 is TGTGCCAGCAGCTTAGTAGCCGGGACTAGCGGCAGAAGGCACAATGAGCAGTTCTTC.

In this sample, this clonotype turned up a few times. The J gene is TRBJ2-5, the V gene TRBV3-1, with 9 bases aligning to TRBD2. This CDR3 is 17 amino acids long. Per the germline V gene, CDR1 is LGHDT and CDR2 is YNNKEL (reference sequence). J was trimmed by 1 base and V by 0 bases; bases with no gene match: 6. The DNA of the CDR3 is TGTGCCAGCAGCCAAGATTTAGCGGGAGAAGGCCAAGAGACCCAGTACTTC. Protein sequence: CASSQDLAGEGQETQYF.

The V gene is TRBV19, the J gene TRBJ1-2; 9 bases align to TRBD1. Germline CDR1 LNHDA, CDR2 SQIVND (reference sequence). The CDR3 has 17 amino acids. V gave up 6 bases and J gave up 7 bases; unmatched junction bases: 18. The CDR3 protein is CASSPGSGQGYMVGYTF. The CDR3 coding sequence is TGTGCCAGTAGCCCGGGGTCCGGACAGGGGTATATGGTTGGCTACACCTTC.

This clonotype was seen ten or more times. This sequence joins TRBV9 and TRBJ2-3, with a weak D call TRBD2 (5 bases). V gave up 0 bases and J gave up 4 bases, with 18 bases separating them. CDR3 length: 17 residues. From germline, CDR1 is SGDLS and CDR2 YYNGEE. CDR3 loop: CASSVADLPWGADTQYF. CDR3 nucleotide sequence: TGTGCCAGCAGCGTAGCTGATCTACCCTGGGGAGCAGATACGCAGTATTTT.

This clonotype occurred a few times. The chain is built from TRBV7-2 and TRBJ1-2; D remains ambiguous. The V and J ends lost 2 bases and 6 bases respectively, with 13 bases between them. CDR1 is SGHTA, CDR2 FQGNSA, per germline. CDR3 size: 14 residues. The CDR3 protein is CASSLFRGADGYTF. In DNA form, the CDR3 reads TGTGCCAGCAGCTTATTTCGGGGTGCTGATGGCTACACCTTC.

As concerns this clonotype: One end of the junction is discordant with germline, which a read error may explain. This sequence joins TRBV5-1 and TRBJ2-5; D is unresolved. This CDR3 is 14 amino acids long. Germline CDR1 reads SGHRS; CDR2 reads YFSETQ. The CDR3 region is CAGSLYGYQETQYF. The CDR3 region has the DNA TGTGCCGGCAGCTTGTACGGGTACCAAGAGACCCAGTACTTC.

This clonotype was detected a few times. The chain couples TRBV12-3 or TRBV12-4 to TRBJ2-7; D unresolved. V gave up 4 bases and J gave up 2 bases, with 21 bases separating them. This CDR3 contains 17 residues. The CDR3 is CASSSESTALPPYEQYF. In DNA form, the CDR3 reads TGTGCCAGCAGTTCGGAGTCTACAGCGCTCCCCCCCTACGAGCAGTACTTC.

This clonotype has at least ten counts. This rearrangement joins TRBV7-2 to TRBJ2-2, with 9 bases identical to TRBD2. J lost 5 bases, V lost 7 bases, and 14 bases had no gene match. Germline V CDR1 and CDR2: SGHTA, FQGNSA. CDR3 size: 17 residues. In nucleotides, the CDR3 is TGTGCCAGCACCCAAAGCAGGCGGGAGGGCCGGACCGGGGAGCTGTTTTTT. It translates to CASTQSRREGRTGELFF.